The 13 T cell receptor beta chains reported below all come from one sample, sequenced in a study of CD8+CD57+ T cells in acquired aplastic anemia. The use of genomic DNA as template underpinned the TCR beta VDJ and CDR3 profiling. A single record per CDR3 protein comes from TCRdb applying MiXCR to the reads. The table lists about 200,000 distinct CDR3 sequences, 60% to 80% of them singletons. Sequenced patients had shown CD8+CD57+ cell expansion by flow cytometry. The sample comprised sorted CD4+, CD8+, or CD8+CD57+ T cells (not recorded which) from PBMCs. The receptors stem from a human donor with aplastic anemia.

This chain connects TRBV7-9 to TRBJ2-7; TRBD2 might be the D (6 bases). The CDR3 runs 13 residues. The germline V and J ends were trimmed by 1 base and 5 bases, with 9 bases remaining between them. The germline V gene has CDR1 SEHNR and CDR2 FQNEAQ (reference sequence). In DNA form, the CDR3 reads TGTGCCAGCAGCTTAGGGGGGGAGGACGAGCAGTACTTC. Encoded protein: CASSLGGEDEQYF.

The chain links TRBV29-1 to TRBJ1-1; D not resolved. Trimming removed 5 bases from V and 6 bases from J, with 10 bases in between. The germline V gene encodes CDR1 SQVTM and CDR2 ANQGSEA. This CDR3 is built from 11 residues. In DNA form, the CDR3 reads TGCAGCGTTCGCCCAGGCTCTGAAGCTTTCTTT. Amino acids: CSVRPGSEAFF.

This sequence joins TRBV19 and TRBJ1-4, with D perhaps TRBD1 (5 bases). In germline, CDR1 is LNHDA, CDR2 SQIVND (reference sequence). With 7 bases removed from V and 5 bases from J, the gap between germline ends came to 11 bases. The CDR3 contains 13 residues. CDR3 amino acids: CASKGVVNEKLFF. CDR3 coding DNA: TGTGCCAGTAAAGGGGTCGTAAATGAAAAACTGTTTTTT.

This clonotype was counted between two and nine times. This chain links TRBV5-1 with TRBJ1-4; D call uncertain. Per germline, CDR1 SGHRS and CDR2 YFSETQ. Trimming stripped 3 bases from V and 6 bases from J, with 12 bases between. The CDR3 sequence is 14 residues long. The CDR3 loop is CASSSGRPDEKLFF. The CDR3 nucleotides read TGCGCCAGCAGCTCCGGGAGGCCGGATGAAAAACTGTTTTTT.

This clonotype was counted only a few times. This chain joins TRBV15 and TRBJ1-2, with TRBD1 as a possible D gene (6 bases). Trimming took 3 bases from V and 4 from J, leaving 21 bases between them. The CDR3 totals 17 residues. CDR1 is LNHNV, CDR2 YYDKDF, per germline (reference sequence). CDR3 sequence (DNA): TGTGCCACCAGCAGTCCGACAGGCTTCACTAGGCTCTATGGCTACACCTTC. Amino acids: CATSSPTGFTRLYGYTF.

Many counts were recorded for this clonotype. This chain uses TRBV6-1 with TRBJ2-7; D perhaps matches TRBD2 (6 bases). Germline V CDR1 and CDR2: MNHNS, SASEGT. The V end lost 7 bases, the J end lost 0 bases, and 16 bases lay between the germline ends. CDR3 length equals 15 residues. The CDR3, as DNA: TGTGCCAGCACCCCCGTCGGCGGGGACTCCTACGAGCAGTACTTC. This gives the protein CASTPVGGDSYEQYF.

This clonotype was seen more than once but under ten times. The chain links TRBV19 to TRBJ2-7, with TRBD1 matching over 9 bases. Looked up from germline, CDR1 is LNHDA and CDR2 is SQIVND (reference sequence). This CDR3 spans 14 amino acids. J lost 0 bases, V lost 4 bases, and 1 base had no gene match. The CDR3: CASSTTGGSYEQYF. For the CDR3, the DNA is TGTGCCAGTAGTACGACAGGGGGCTCCTACGAGCAGTACTTC.

The chain joins TRBV7-7 to TRBJ2-5; the D gene is possibly TRBD1 (7 bases). Trimming cost V 6 bases and J 1 base, with 15 bases left between them. Germline CDR1 reads SSHAT; CDR2 reads FNYEAQ (reference sequence). The CDR3 totals 15 residues. CDR3 DNA: TGTGCCAGCAGTGGGGGGACAGCGGCCCAAGAGACCCAGTACTTC. Translated, it gives CASSGGTAAQETQYF.

V is TRBV10-3 and J is TRBJ2-1; D is perhaps TRBD2 (6 bases). V dropped 2 bases and J dropped 2 bases, with 16 bases sitting between them. The length of the CDR3 is 17 residues. Germline CDR1 reads ENHRY; CDR2 reads SYGVKD. The DNA for the CDR3 is TGTGCCATCAGTGAGAGGTCTAGCGATGCCCCCTACAATGAGCAGTTCTTC. Translated: CAISERSSDAPYNEQFF.

This sequence joins TRBV10-3 and TRBJ2-7; no clear D gene. V lost 4 bases and J lost 0, with 13 bases in between. The CDR3 is made up of 15 amino acids. Per the germline V gene, CDR1 is ENHRY and CDR2 is SYGVKD. The CDR3 region has the DNA TGTGCCATCAGTGTCCTAGGCAGTTCCTCCTACGAGCAGTACTTC. It yields the protein CAISVLGSSSYEQYF.

This clonotype was seen at least ten times. The V gene is TRBV5-4, the J gene TRBJ2-2, with no clear D. Trimming took 3 bases from V and 6 from J, leaving 6 bases between them. Germline loops: CDR1 SGHNT, CDR2 YYREEE (reference sequence). The CDR3 extends over 12 amino acids. CDR3 protein: CASSSPAGELFF. CDR3 nucleotides: TGTGCCAGCAGCTCCCCCGCCGGGGAGCTGTTTTTT. Full variable domain (rest looked up from reference TRBV5-4 and TRBJ2-2): ETGVTQSPTHLIKTRGQQVTLRCSSQSGHNTVSWYQQALGQGPQFIFQYYREEENGRGNFPPRFSGLQFPNYSSELNVNALELDDSALYLCASSSPAGELFFGEGSRLTVL.

Comments on this clonotype: One end of the junction fails to match germline, which may point to a read error. The chain joins TRBV10-2 to TRBJ2-7; D gene uncertain. This CDR3 comprises 12 residues. Looked up from germline, CDR1 is WSHSY and CDR2 is SAAADI. The CDR3: CASSDYPYERYF. The CDR3 DNA reads TGCGCCAGCAGTGACTACCCCTACGAGCGGTACTTC.

This clonotype has just a few counts. The chain combines TRBV25-1 with TRBJ2-1; 9 bases agree with TRBD1. Germline V lookup: CDR1 MGHDK, CDR2 SYGVNS. This CDR3 is built from 16 residues. J was trimmed by 2 bases and V by 5 bases; bases with no gene match: 7. The CDR3 region is CASSHLWDRAYNEQFF. CDR3 DNA: TGTGCCAGCAGTCATTTATGGGACAGGGCCTACAATGAGCAGTTCTTC.